The 6 T cell receptor beta chains below come from one sample, sequenced in a study of cytomegalovirus exposure and HLA in healthy donors. PCR used 60 Vbeta primers and 13 Jbeta primers. Profiled with immunoSEQ multiplex PCR; TCRdb holds only in-frame clones, not every one. The sample includes around 150,000 clones, 60% to 70% of them seen just once. The sample taken for sequencing was PBMCs. These receptors all come from a woman aged 55-69 years in good health and CMV-seropositive.

The chain recombines TRBV2 with TRBJ2-1, with 7 bases identical to TRBD2. Germline trimming cut 2 bases from V and 4 bases from J; bases unmatched to any gene: 23. The CDR3 extends over 21 amino acids. CDR1 is SNHLY, CDR2 FYNNEI, per germline. The CDR3 protein is CASSESPPASGLLTPYNEQFF. CDR3 bases: TGTGCCAGCAGTGAATCTCCGCCGGCTAGCGGTCTACTTACTCCTTACAATGAGCAGTTCTTC.

The rearrangement joins TRBV5-1 to TRBJ2-5; 8 positions match TRBD1. CDR3 length: 14 amino acids. The V segment lost 4 bases and the J segment 1 base; nucleotides outside the gene matches: 3. CDR1 and CDR2 from the germline V gene are SGHRS and YFSETQ. CDR3: CASSKGQGQETQYF. In nucleotides, the CDR3 is TGCGCCAGCAGCAAAGGACAGGGCCAAGAGACCCAGTACTTC. Combining the CDR3 with reference TRBV5-1 and TRBJ2-5 gives the whole variable domain KAGVTQTPRYLIKTRGQQVTLSCSPISGHRSVSWYQQTPGQGLQFLFEYFSETQRNKGNFPGRFSGRQFSNSRSEMNVSTLELGDSALYLCASSKGQGQETQYFGPGTRLLVL.

The genes are TRBV30 and TRBJ2-2; 9 bases align to TRBD2. The CDR3 contains 18 residues. From germline, CDR1 is GTSNPN and CDR2 SVGIG (reference sequence). With V trimmed by 2 bases and J by 0 bases, 10 bases remained unmatched. Here the CDR3 reads CAWSTIMRTSANTGELFF. The CDR3 bases are TGTGCCTGGAGTACAATCATGAGGACTAGCGCGAACACCGGGGAGCTGTTTTTT.

In this sample, this clone turned up once. The V and J genes are TRBV18 and TRBJ2-7; 7 nucleotides align to TRBD2. This CDR3 has 16 amino acids. In germline, CDR1 is KGHSH, CDR2 LQKENI. J gave up 5 bases and V 2 bases, and 12 bases lay outside the gene matches. CDR3 sequence: CASSPKSGGRGDEQYF. CDR3 nucleotides: TGTGCCAGCTCACCAAAGTCCGGCGGGAGAGGCGACGAGCAGTACTTC.

The chain carries TRBV6-6 and TRBJ2-5; 7 bases line up with TRBD1. The CDR3 has 15 amino acids. Trimming took 5 bases from V and 2 from J; bases not matched to a gene: 8. Germline CDR1 reads MNHNY; CDR2 reads SVGAGI (reference sequence). The CDR3 loop reads CASSPDRTGQETQYF. CDR3 nucleotide sequence: TGTGCCAGCAGTCCCGACAGGACAGGACAAGAGACCCAGTACTTC.

This sequence joins TRBV4-3 and TRBJ2-7, with a tentative D call TRBD2 (6 bases). Trimming removed 0 bases at V and 0 bases at J, with 9 bases between. This CDR3 is 15 amino acids long. Germline V gene sequence: CDR1 LGHNA, CDR2 YSLEER. This CDR3 reads CASSQEWDSSYEQYF. CDR3 DNA: TGCGCCAGCAGCCAAGAATGGGACTCCTCCTACGAGCAGTACTTC.